Below, one T cell receptor (beta chain) is given with its context. Sequencing used immunoSEQ multiplex PCR; TCRdb keeps in-frame clones, though not all of them. The sample holds over 15,000 clones, 70% to 90% seen once. This specimen belongs to a study of OX40 agonist ivuxolimab in advanced cancers. Study-level background: Three partial responders included one hepatocellular carcinoma patient and two cutaneous melanoma patients.

Germline V gene sequence: CDR1 SGHTA, CDR2 FQGTGA. This CDR3 comprises 14 residues. The germline V and J ends were trimmed by 5 bases and 6 bases, with 14 bases remaining between them. V is TRBV7-3 and J is TRBJ2-1; D gene uncertain. This TCR was recovered from an adult with an advanced solid tumor such as melanoma, head and neck, liver or kidney cancer. This specimen consisted of CD4+ or CD8+ T cells sorted from blood, obtained in a trial of the OX40 agonist ivuxolimab. The CDR3 nucleotides are TGTGCCAGCAGCGCCGGGTCCAAGGGCAATGAGCAGTTCTTC. Protein product: CASSAGSKGNEQFF. The full variable domain, its missing parts supplied by reference TRBV7-3 and TRBJ2-1, is GAGVSQTPSNKVTEKGKYVELRCDPISGHTALYWYRQSLGQGPEFLIYFQGTGAADDSGLPNDRFFAVRPEGSVSTLKIQRTERGDSAVYLCASSAGSKGNEQFFGPGTRLTVL.